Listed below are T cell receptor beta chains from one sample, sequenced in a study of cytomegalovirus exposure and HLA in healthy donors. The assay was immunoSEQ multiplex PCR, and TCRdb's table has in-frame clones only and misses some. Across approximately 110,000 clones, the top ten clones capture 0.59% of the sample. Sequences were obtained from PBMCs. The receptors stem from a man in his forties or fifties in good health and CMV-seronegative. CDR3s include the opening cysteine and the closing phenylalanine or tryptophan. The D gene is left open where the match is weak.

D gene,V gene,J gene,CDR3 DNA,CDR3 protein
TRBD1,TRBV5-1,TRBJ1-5,TGCGCCAGCAGCAGGACAGGGGGCGACCAGCCCCAGCATTTT,CASSRTGGDQPQHF
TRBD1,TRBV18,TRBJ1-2,TGTGCCAGCTCATTCGACAGGGTTGATGGCTACACCTTC,CASSFDRVDGYTF
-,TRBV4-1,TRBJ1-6,TGCGCCAGCAGCCCACGACAGGATAATTCACCCCTCCACTTT,CASSPRQDNSPLHF
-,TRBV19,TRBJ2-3,TGTGCCAGTAGCCCCGGCGGGGATACGCAGTATTTT,CASSPGGDTQYF
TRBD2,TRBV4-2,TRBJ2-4,TGTGCCAGCAGCCAAGAGATCAGCGGGGGGAGCAAAAACATTCAGTACTTC,CASSQEISGGSKNIQYF
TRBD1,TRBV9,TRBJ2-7,TGTGCCAGCAGCGCCTCCGGGACAGGGGTCGGCGAGCAGTACTTC,CASSASGTGVGEQYF
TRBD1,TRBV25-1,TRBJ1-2,TGTGCCAGCAGCCCCATGACAGGGGGATCAGGCGGCTACACCTTC,CASSPMTGGSGGYTF
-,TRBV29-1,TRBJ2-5,TGCAGCGTGTTAATATCGGGAGTGGGAGAGACCCAGTACTTC,CSVLISGVGETQYF
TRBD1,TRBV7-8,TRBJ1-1,TGTGCCAGCAGCTTAAGAGGACAGGGGTTTACTGAAGCTTTCTTT,CASSLRGQGFTEAFF
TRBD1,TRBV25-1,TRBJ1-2,TGTGCCAGTCAGGGGGAGTATGGCTACACCTTC,CASQGEYGYTF
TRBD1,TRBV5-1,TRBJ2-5,TGCGCCAGCAGTCCGGGACAGGGGGCAGTCGGAAGGGAGACCCAGTACTTC,CASSPGQGAVGRETQYF
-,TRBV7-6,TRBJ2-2,TGTGCCAGCAGACAACGTATAAACACCGGGGAGCTGTTTTTT,CASRQRINTGELFF
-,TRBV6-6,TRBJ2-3,TGTGCCAGCAGTTACGGTGATAGCCGGTCCGAAGATACGCAGTATTTT,CASSYGDSRSEDTQYF
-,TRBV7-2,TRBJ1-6,TGTGCCAGCAGCTTAGTACTTTCACCCCTCCACTTT,CASSLVLSPLHF
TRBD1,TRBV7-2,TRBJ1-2,TGTGCCAGCAGCTCGCCCGGGACAGCTTCTAACTATGGCTACACCTTC,CASSSPGTASNYGYTF
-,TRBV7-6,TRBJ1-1,TGTGCCAGCAGCTCCGATGACAGGCGGTACACTGAAGCTTTCTTT,CASSSDDRRYTEAFF
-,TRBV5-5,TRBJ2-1,TGTGCCAGCAGCCCAAAGACGGCAGGCCATGAGCAGTTCTTC,CASSPKTAGHEQFF
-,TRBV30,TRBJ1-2,TGTGCCTGGAGTGTAGATAAGGGGATCTATGGCTACACCTTC,CAWSVDKGIYGYTF
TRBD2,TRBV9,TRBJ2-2,TGTGCCAGCAGCGTAGCAGCGGGGTCGACCGGGGAGCTGTTTTTT,CASSVAAGSTGELFF
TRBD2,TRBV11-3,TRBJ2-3,TGTGCCAGCAGCTACACGGCGGGAGGGGCAGATACGCAGTATTTT,CASSYTAGGADTQYF
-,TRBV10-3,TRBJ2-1,TGTGCCATCAGCCTTTCCTACAATGAGCAGTTCTTC,CAISLSYNEQFF
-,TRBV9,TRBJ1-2,TGTGCCAGCAGCTCCAGTCCGAGGGACATCCACTACACCTTC,CASSSSPRDIHYTF
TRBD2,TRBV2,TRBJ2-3,TGTGCCAGCAGTGGGACTAGCGGGGGAGCAGATACGCAGTATTTT,CASSGTSGGADTQYF
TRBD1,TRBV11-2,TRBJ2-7,TGTGCCAGCAGCCCGGGACAGGAAGTTCCACGACAGTACTTC,CASSPGQEVPRQYF
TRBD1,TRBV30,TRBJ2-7,TGTGCCTGGAGTCGCCGGGACAGGAGGTCCTACGAGCAGTACTTC,CAWSRRDRRSYEQYF